This T cell receptor (beta chain) was obtained from a study of shared clonotypes between healthy human individuals. A word on this clone: Its antigen is undetermined. The same CDR3 is also encoded by other DNA sequences in this sample.

The CDR3 is 17 residues long. Germline-derived CDR1 and CDR2 are SEHNR and FQNEAQ (reference sequence). V shed 1 base and J 2 bases; nucleotides not matched to a gene: 6. Findings and caveats of the study: Clonotype sharing across four donors was observed for 4% to 6.5% of naive CD4 clonotypes.

Assay: immunoSEQ multiplex PCR; the TCRdb copy retains only in-frame clones and omits some. The top ten clones hold 0.36% of a sample with roughly 1.4 million clones, approximately 98.5% of them seen once. The source is a man aged 25 to 45 in good health. The sequenced sample was naive CD4+ T cells sorted from blood. Indicated subset: CD45RA+ positively selected. The V gene is TRBV7-9, the J gene TRBJ2-1, with TRBD2 matching over 9 bases. The CDR3 is CASSLGGLAGTYNEQFF. The CDR3 coding sequence is TGTGCCAGCAGCTTAGGTGGGCTAGCGGGAACCTACAATGAGCAGTTCTTC.